Following are 26 T cell receptor beta chains from one sample sequenced in a study of T cells after yellow fever vaccination. TCRdb passed the 5' RACE reads through MiXCR, listing each CDR3 protein once. Among approximately 300,000 distinct CDR3 sequences listed, around 10% were seen once. The input for sequencing was CD4+ T cells sorted from PBMCs, taken 45 days after the yellow fever booster vaccination. The receptors here all came from a man aged 18 to 35 who received the YFV17D yellow fever vaccine.

The chain couples TRBV6-5 to TRBJ1-1; weak D call: TRBD1 (5 bases). The CDR3 is made up of 15 amino acids. Trimming pared 5 bases from V and 5 bases from J, leaving 18 bases between. Germline assignment: CDR1 MNHEY and CDR2 SVGAGI. CDR3 coding DNA: TGTGCCAGCAGTCAACTTTGGGGCGGGGGGACTGAAGCTTTCTTT. This gives the protein CASSQLWGGGTEAFF.

The chain has TRBV7-6 and TRBJ1-6; TRBD1 is a possible D gene (5 bases). Trimming cost V 1 base and J 8 bases, with 18 bases left between them. Germline CDR1 reads SGHVS; CDR2 reads FNYEAQ. This CDR3 has 17 residues. The CDR3 loop reads CASSLGPLGVLDSPLHF. The CDR3 nucleotides read TGTGCCAGCAGCTTAGGACCTCTAGGGGTATTGGATTCACCCCTCCACTTT.

This clonotype has just a few counts. The chain combines TRBV6-1 with TRBJ2-7, with 10 positions matching TRBD1. The CDR3 contains 13 residues. J lost 1 base, V lost 9 bases, and 3 bases had no gene match. Germline V CDR1 and CDR2: MNHNS, SASEGT. The CDR3 loop reads CASRDRGSYEQYF. Written as DNA, the CDR3 is TGTGCCAGTCGGGACAGGGGTTCCTACGAGCAGTACTTC.

This chain uses TRBV2 with TRBJ2-1, with 8 bases matching TRBD2. J was trimmed by 3 bases and V by 5 bases; bases with no gene match: 9. The CDR3 length is 16 residues. CDR1 is SNHLY and CDR2 is FYNNEI in the germline V gene. CDR3 protein: CASSLPGGLDYNEQFF. Here the CDR3 DNA reads TGTGCCAGCAGTTTGCCGGGAGGGCTGGACTACAATGAGCAGTTCTTC.

The chain uses TRBV7-7 and TRBJ1-3; TRBD1 might be the D (5 bases). This CDR3 comprises 13 residues. The germline CDR1 and CDR2 sequences are SSHAT and FNYEAQ (reference sequence). V was trimmed by 5 bases and J by 7 bases, leaving 12 bases between them. The CDR3 DNA is TGTGCCAGCAGCCCGGGGACCCCCAACACCATATATTTT. Translating it yields CASSPGTPNTIYF.

This chain links TRBV6-1 with TRBJ1-2, with TRBD1 matching over 11 bases. V lost 5 bases to trimming and J lost 4 bases; unmatched junction nucleotides: 12. Germline values: CDR1 MNHNS, CDR2 SASEGT. The CDR3 totals 17 residues. CDR3 nucleotide sequence: TGTGCCAGCAGTAGACATCTGGGACAGGGGGTCGGCTATGGCTACACCTTC. Translated, it gives CASSRHLGQGVGYGYTF.

The CDR3 sequence is CASSLVLAGEETQYF. In DNA, the CDR3 is TGCGCCAGCAGCTTGGTGCTAGCGGGGGAGGAGACCCAGTACTTC. This chain connects TRBV5-1 to TRBJ2-5; 10 bases are a match to TRBD2. The length of the CDR3 is 15 residues. V was pared by 0 bases and J by 5 bases, with 4 bases of the junction left unmatched. Germline lookup yields CDR1 SGHRS and CDR2 YFSETQ.

The CDR3 region is CASSPGDSQKLFF. In DNA, the CDR3 is TGTGCCAGCAGCCCCGGGGACAGTCAAAAACTGTTTTTT. The rearrangement joins TRBV6-5 to TRBJ1-4, with 7 bases aligning to TRBD1. Germline V gene lookup returns CDR1 MNHEY and CDR2 SVGAGI. The CDR3 covers 13 residues. Unmatched junction bases numbered 7, after V lost 6 bases and J lost 9 bases.

This clonotype has only a few counts. The chain uses TRBV25-1 and TRBJ2-5, with 9 bases lining up with TRBD1. Trimming at V came to 6 bases and at J to 2 bases, leaving 7 bases not matched to a gene. Germline V gene data show CDR1 as MGHDK and CDR2 as SYGVNS. The CDR3 runs 15 residues. The CDR3 loop reads CASRPLGQGQETQYF. Here the CDR3 DNA reads TGTGCCAGCAGGCCCCTGGGACAGGGACAAGAGACCCAGTACTTC.

The genes are TRBV29-1 and TRBJ1-1; D remains ambiguous. This CDR3 comprises 9 residues. Germline lookup yields CDR1 SQVTM and CDR2 ANQGSEA. With 3 bases removed from V and 12 bases from J, the gap between germline ends came to 8 bases. The CDR3 sequence: CSVELNPFF. The CDR3 DNA follows: TGCAGCGTTGAGCTAAACCCTTTCTTT. The full variable domain, in which reference TRBV29-1 and TRBJ1-1 provide the parts outside the CDR3, is SAVISQKPSRDICQRGTSLTIQCQVDSQVTMMFWYRQQPGQSLTLIATANQGSEATYESGFVIDKFPISRPNLTFSTLTVSNMSPEDSSIYLCSVELNPFFGQGTRLTVV.

This clonotype was recorded a few times. This chain connects TRBV20-1 to TRBJ2-4, with TRBD2 matching 9 bases. Germline V CDR1 and CDR2: DFQATT, SNEGSKA (reference sequence). After removal of 3 bases from V and 0 bases from J, the junction contained 0 bases not matched to a gene. The CDR3 totals 14 residues. The CDR3 loop reads CSARTSGAKNIQYF. The CDR3, as DNA: TGCAGTGCTAGGACTAGCGGAGCCAAAAACATTCAGTACTTC.

The rearrangement joins TRBV20-1 to TRBJ1-4, with 10 bases identical to TRBD1. The germline gives CDR1 DFQATT, CDR2 SNEGSKA (reference sequence). This CDR3 comprises 14 residues. The V segment lost 6 bases and the J segment 8 bases; nucleotides outside the gene matches: 9. The DNA of the CDR3 is TGCAGTGCGCATGACAGGGGGCGCAGAGAAAAACTGTTTTTT. This codes for CSAHDRGRREKLFF.

V and J are TRBV11-2 and TRBJ2-1; TRBD1 matches at 8 bases. The CDR3 covers 15 residues. Germline CDR1 is SGHAT and CDR2 is FQNNGV. Trimming at V came to 6 bases and at J to 3 bases, leaving 7 bases not matched to a gene. The CDR3 DNA sequence: TGTGCCAGCAGGTCCCCCGGACAGGGCTACAATGAGCAGTTCTTC. Its translation: CASRSPGQGYNEQFF.

This clonotype turned up a few times. The chain joins TRBV6-5 to TRBJ2-5; possibly TRBD2 for D (7 bases). V lost 5 bases and J 4 bases, leaving 17 bases between the germline ends. Germline values: CDR1 MNHEY, CDR2 SVGAGI. The CDR3 sequence is 15 residues long. The CDR3 DNA follows: TGTGCCAGCAGTGTGGGGGGGCAAAGAAGAGAGACCCAGTACTTC. Its translation: CASSVGGQRRETQYF.

V gene TRBV10-3 combines with J gene TRBJ2-5, with a tentative D call TRBD2 (5 bases). This CDR3 region has 13 residues. Germline V gene data show CDR1 as ENHRY and CDR2 as SYGVKD. V was trimmed by 10 bases and J by 5 bases, leaving 17 bases between them. The chain's CDR3 is CASSWGRGETQYF. The CDR3 bases are TGTGCCAGCAGCTGGGGTCGAGGGGAGACCCAGTACTTC.

This clonotype was picked up a small number of times. This rearrangement joins TRBV4-3 to TRBJ1-2; TRBD1 agrees at 7 bases. The CDR3 totals 15 residues. Germline V gives CDR1 LGHNA, CDR2 YSLEER. The V and J ends lost 1 base and 0 bases, in that order; junction bases with no gene match: 2. The CDR3 loop reads CASSQAGTANYGYTF. The CDR3 DNA reads TGCGCCAGCAGCCAAGCCGGGACAGCTAACTATGGCTACACCTTC.

This clonotype was picked up a small number of times. This sequence joins TRBV6-5 and TRBJ2-5; the D gene is possibly TRBD1 (6 bases). The CDR3 sequence is 17 residues long. V was trimmed by 4 bases and J by 2 bases, leaving 20 bases between them. Germline CDR1 is MNHEY and CDR2 is SVGAGI. CDR3 in DNA: TGTGCCAGCAGTTTGATGGCGGGCCCGACAGGTCAAGAGACCCAGTACTTC. It encodes CASSLMAGPTGQETQYF.

This rearrangement joins TRBV6-1 to TRBJ2-4, with D unresolved. V lost 4 bases and J 0 bases, leaving 10 bases between the germline ends. The germline V gene has CDR1 MNHNS and CDR2 SASEGT. CDR3 size: 15 residues. The CDR3: CASSVSGLAKNIQYF. CDR3 coding DNA: TGTGCCAGCAGTGTCTCGGGCCTAGCCAAAAACATTCAGTACTTC.

This clonotype was seen ten or more times. The chain combines TRBV7-8 with TRBJ1-1; 7 bases map to TRBD1. The CDR3 loop spans 13 amino acids. Germline V lookup: CDR1 SGHVS, CDR2 FQNEAQ. V shed 2 bases and J 4 bases; nucleotides not matched to a gene: 1. Written as DNA, the CDR3 is TGTGCCAGCAGCTTAAGACAGGGCACTGAAGCTTTCTTT. It translates to CASSLRQGTEAFF.

This rearrangement joins TRBV10-3 to TRBJ1-1; weak D call: TRBD1 (6 bases). Deletions cut 0 bases from V and 9 bases from J, with 11 bases between. Germline lookup yields CDR1 ENHRY and CDR2 SYGVKD. The CDR3 extends over 13 amino acids. DNA of the CDR3: TGTGCCATCAGTGAGTCGGAAGGGGGTAAAGCTTTCTTT. It encodes CAISESEGGKAFF.

This clonotype was counted ten times or more. This chain links TRBV7-2 with TRBJ1-5; 8 bases are a match to TRBD1. J lost 4 bases, V lost 5 bases, and 7 bases had no gene match. The CDR3 loop spans 15 amino acids. Germline CDR1 SGHTA, CDR2 FQGNSA. In nucleotides, the CDR3 is TGTGCCAGCAGCCCACAGGGACAGGAAAATCAGCCCCAGCATTTT. Its translation is CASSPQGQENQPQHF. The full variable domain, completed using reference TRBV7-2 and TRBJ1-5, is GAGVSQSPSNKVTEKGKDVELRCDPISGHTALYWYRQSLGQGLEFLIYFQGNSAPDKSGLPSDRFSAERTGGSVSTLTIQRTQQEDSAVYLCASSPQGQENQPQHFGDGTRLSIL.

This clonotype appeared a few times. This chain uses TRBV29-1 with TRBJ2-5; D not resolved. Germline lookup yields CDR1 SQVTM and CDR2 ANQGSEA. CDR3 length equals 12 residues. The germline V and J ends were trimmed by 4 bases and 5 bases, with 11 bases remaining between them. The CDR3 here is CSVAFELETQYF. CDR3 DNA: TGCAGCGTTGCATTTGAATTGGAGACCCAGTACTTC. The entire variable domain, with the rest obtained from reference TRBV29-1 and TRBJ2-5, is as follows: SAVISQKPSRDICQRGTSLTIQCQVDSQVTMMFWYRQQPGQSLTLIATANQGSEATYESGFVIDKFPISRPNLTFSTLTVSNMSPEDSSIYLCSVAFELETQYFGPGTRLLVL.

V usage is TRBV5-6 and J usage is TRBJ2-1; no clear D gene. CDR3 length: 13 residues. Deletions cut 3 bases from V and 10 bases from J, with 14 bases between. Germline V CDR1 and CDR2: SGHDT, YYEEEE. In nucleotides, the CDR3 is TGTGCCAGCAGCTATGGGCAACGTATCGAGCAGTTCTTC. Amino acids: CASSYGQRIEQFF.

This clonotype was recorded at least ten times. The chain is built from TRBV7-9 and TRBJ1-2, with TRBD1 matching 8 bases. Germline lookup yields CDR1 SEHNR and CDR2 FQNEAQ (reference sequence). The CDR3 covers 16 residues. This CDR3 is CAVIRTGPGYLYGYTF. DNA of the CDR3: TGTGCAGTTATTCGGACAGGGCCCGGCTATCTCTATGGCTACACCTTC.

The chain has TRBV12-3 or TRBV12-4 and TRBJ1-6; maybe TRBD1 (6 bases). CDR3 length equals 15 residues. Trimming removed 3 bases from V and 7 bases from J, with 13 bases in between. This CDR3 reads CASSFAGAGNSPLHF. The CDR3 nucleotides read TGTGCCAGCAGTTTCGCAGGGGCAGGGAATTCACCCCTCCACTTT.

The chain joins TRBV6-2 or TRBV6-3 to TRBJ2-3; the match to TRBD2 covers 8 bases. V shed 4 bases, J shed 6 bases, and the junction held 6 bases outside the gene matches. This CDR3 comprises 14 residues. The germline V gene has CDR1 MNHEY and CDR2 SVGEGT. The CDR3 is CASSSSGPTDTQYF. CDR3 bases: TGTGCCAGCAGTTCTAGCGGGCCAACCGATACGCAGTATTTT.